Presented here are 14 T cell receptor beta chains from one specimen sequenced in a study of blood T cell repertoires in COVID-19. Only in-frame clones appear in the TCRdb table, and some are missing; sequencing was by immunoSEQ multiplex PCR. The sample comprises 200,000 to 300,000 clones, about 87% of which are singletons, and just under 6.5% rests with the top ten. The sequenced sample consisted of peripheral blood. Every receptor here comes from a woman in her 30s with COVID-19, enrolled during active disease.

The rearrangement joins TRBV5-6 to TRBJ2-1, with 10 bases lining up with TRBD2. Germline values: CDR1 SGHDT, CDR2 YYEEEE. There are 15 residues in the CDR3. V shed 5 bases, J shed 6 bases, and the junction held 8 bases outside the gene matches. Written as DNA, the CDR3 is TGTGCCAGCAGTTCGGGACTAGCGACACCCAATGAGCAGTTCTTC. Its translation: CASSSGLATPNEQFF.

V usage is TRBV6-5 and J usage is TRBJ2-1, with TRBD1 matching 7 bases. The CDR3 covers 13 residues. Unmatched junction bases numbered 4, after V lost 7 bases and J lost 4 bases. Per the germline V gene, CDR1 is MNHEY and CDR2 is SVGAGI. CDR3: CASKGQAYNEQFF. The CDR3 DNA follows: TGTGCCAGCAAAGGACAGGCTTACAATGAGCAGTTCTTC.

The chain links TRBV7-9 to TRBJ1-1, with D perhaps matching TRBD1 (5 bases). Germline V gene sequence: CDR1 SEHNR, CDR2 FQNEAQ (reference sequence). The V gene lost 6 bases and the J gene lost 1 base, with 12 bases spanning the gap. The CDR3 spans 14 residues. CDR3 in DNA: TGTGCCAGCAGGCAGGGACTCCAGAACACTGAAGCTTTCTTT. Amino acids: CASRQGLQNTEAFF.

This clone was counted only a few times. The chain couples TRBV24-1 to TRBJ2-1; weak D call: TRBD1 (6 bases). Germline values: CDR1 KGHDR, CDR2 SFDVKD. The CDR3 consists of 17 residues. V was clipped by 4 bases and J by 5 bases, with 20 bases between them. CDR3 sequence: CATSDLPGQSLDNEQFF. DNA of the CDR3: TGTGCCACCAGTGACCTCCCGGGACAAAGCCTAGACAATGAGCAGTTCTTC.

Written as DNA, the CDR3 is TGTGCCAGTAGTATCTCGACTGGGGGACTAGCGTCTAGGGATGAGCAGTTCTTC. The encoded protein is CASSISTGGLASRDEQFF. The genes are TRBV19 and TRBJ2-1; TRBD2 agrees at 10 bases. Germline-derived CDR1 and CDR2 are LNHDA and SQIVND (reference sequence). The V gene end was trimmed by 3 bases and the J gene end by 8 bases; junction bases not matched to a gene: 16. The CDR3 has 18 residues.

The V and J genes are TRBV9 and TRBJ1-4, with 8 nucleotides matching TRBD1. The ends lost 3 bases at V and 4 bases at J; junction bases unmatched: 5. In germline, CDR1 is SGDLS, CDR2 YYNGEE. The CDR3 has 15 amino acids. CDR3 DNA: TGTGCCAGCAGCGGCACGACAGGGGTTAATGAAAAACTGTTTTTT. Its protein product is CASSGTTGVNEKLFF.

CDR3: CASSLSDRAKTDTQYF. CDR3 in DNA: TGCGCCAGCAGCTTGTCGGACAGGGCAAAAACAGATACGCAGTATTTT. V and J are TRBV5-1 and TRBJ2-3; TRBD1 aligns across 8 bases. CDR3 length equals 16 residues. Per the germline V gene, CDR1 is SGHRS and CDR2 is YFSETQ. V shed 1 base, J shed 3 bases, and the junction held 7 bases outside the gene matches.

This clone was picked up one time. The DNA for the CDR3 is TGCGCCAGCAGCCAGGTGGGACAGGGGGTTCCCTATAATTCACCCCTCCACTTT. This codes for CASSQVGQGVPYNSPLHF. The V and J genes are TRBV4-3 and TRBJ1-6, with TRBD1 matching 11 bases. The V segment lost 3 bases and the J segment 2 bases; nucleotides outside the gene matches: 6. The CDR3 contains 18 residues. Per germline, CDR1 LGHNA and CDR2 YSLEER.

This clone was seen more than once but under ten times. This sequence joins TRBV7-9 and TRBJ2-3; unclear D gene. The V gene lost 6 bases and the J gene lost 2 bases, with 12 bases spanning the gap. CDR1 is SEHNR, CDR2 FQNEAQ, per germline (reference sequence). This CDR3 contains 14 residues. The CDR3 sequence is CASSSQIPTDTQYF. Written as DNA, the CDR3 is TGTGCCAGCAGTTCCCAGATCCCCACAGATACGCAGTATTTT.

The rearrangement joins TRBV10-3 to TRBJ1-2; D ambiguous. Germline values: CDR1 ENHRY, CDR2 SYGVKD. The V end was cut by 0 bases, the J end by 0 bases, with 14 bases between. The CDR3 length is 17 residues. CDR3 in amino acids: CAISESESGLPNYGYTF. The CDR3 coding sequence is TGTGCCATCAGTGAGTCTGAGTCCGGACTCCCTAACTATGGCTACACCTTC.

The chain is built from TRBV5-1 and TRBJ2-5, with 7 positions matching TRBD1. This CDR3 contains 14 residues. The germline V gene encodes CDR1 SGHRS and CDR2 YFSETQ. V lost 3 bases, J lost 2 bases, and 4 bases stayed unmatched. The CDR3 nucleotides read TGCGCCAGCAGCTGGGACAGCCCTCAAGAGACCCAGTACTTC. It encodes CASSWDSPQETQYF.

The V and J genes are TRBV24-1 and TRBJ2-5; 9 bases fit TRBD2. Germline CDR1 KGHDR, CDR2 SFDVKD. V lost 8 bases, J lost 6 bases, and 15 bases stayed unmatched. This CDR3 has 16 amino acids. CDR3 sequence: CATMRGRAHNKKTQYF. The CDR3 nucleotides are TGTGCCACCATGCGCGGGAGGGCCCACAATAAAAAGACCCAGTACTTC.

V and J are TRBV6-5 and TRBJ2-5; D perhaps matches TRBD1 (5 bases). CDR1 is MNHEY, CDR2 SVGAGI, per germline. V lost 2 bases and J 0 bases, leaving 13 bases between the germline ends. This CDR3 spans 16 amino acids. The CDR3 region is CASSYTVGVYQETQYF. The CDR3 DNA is TGTGCCAGCAGTTACACGGTAGGGGTGTACCAAGAGACCCAGTACTTC.

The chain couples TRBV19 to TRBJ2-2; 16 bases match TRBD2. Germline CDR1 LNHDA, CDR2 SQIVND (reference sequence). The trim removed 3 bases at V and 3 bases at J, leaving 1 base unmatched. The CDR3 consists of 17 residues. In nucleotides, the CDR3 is TGTGCCAGTAGTATGGGACTAGCGGGAGGGTACACCGGGGAGCTGTTTTTT. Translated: CASSMGLAGGYTGELFF.